These 32 T cell receptor beta chains came from one sample sequenced in a study of CD8 T cells in ankylosing spondylitis. TCRdb itself ran the 5' RACE reads through MiXCR, one entry per CDR3 protein. The sample shows about 150,000 distinct CDR3 sequences, 44% of them seen only once. Sequencing used synovial fluid, either unsorted or a sorted T cell fraction (not recorded which). These TCRs come from a male donor with ankylosing spondylitis.

The rearrangement joins TRBV11-2 to TRBJ1-6, with D unresolved. The V and J ends lost 0 bases and 0 bases respectively, with 9 bases between them. CDR1 is SGHAT and CDR2 is FQNNGV in the germline V gene. This CDR3 contains 17 residues. This CDR3 is CASSLDMPSSYNSPLHF. The CDR3, as DNA: TGTGCCAGCAGCTTAGATATGCCTAGCTCCTATAATTCACCCCTCCACTTT.

The count of this clonotype is one. The chain's CDR3 is CSANPLETSDYEQYF. CDR3 coding DNA: TGCAGTGCTAATCCTTTGGAGACTAGCGACTACGAGCAGTACTTC. V gene TRBV20-1 combines with J gene TRBJ2-7, with 8 bases lining up with TRBD2. The germline CDR1 and CDR2 sequences are DFQATT and SNEGSKA (reference sequence). J was trimmed by 3 bases and V by 4 bases; bases with no gene match: 11. The CDR3 is 15 residues long.

This clonotype came up a few times. This CDR3 reads CSASSGTDLLITTDTQYF. The CDR3 DNA reads as TGCAGTGCCTCCTCGGGGACAGATCTTCTTATTACCACAGATACGCAGTATTTT. This sequence joins TRBV20-1 and TRBJ2-3; TRBD1 matches 7 bases. After removal of 6 bases from V and 2 bases from J, the junction contained 20 bases not matched to a gene. The length of the CDR3 is 18 residues. In germline, CDR1 is DFQATT, CDR2 SNEGSKA (reference sequence).

The V gene is TRBV25-1, the J gene TRBJ1-2; weak D call: TRBD1 (6 bases). In germline, CDR1 is MGHDK, CDR2 SYGVNS. CDR3 size: 15 residues. V lost 6 bases and J 8 bases, leaving 22 bases between the germline ends. CDR3 nucleotide sequence: TGTGCCAGCAGCGACGGGATAGGGGGAGGAAAAGGCTACACCTTC. It specifies CASSDGIGGGKGYTF.

The V gene is TRBV4-2, the J gene TRBJ1-1; a weak D match, TRBD1 (5 bases). The length of the CDR3 is 13 residues. Looked up from germline, CDR1 is LGHNA and CDR2 is YNFKEQ. V gave up 1 base and J gave up 11 bases, with 14 bases separating them. CDR3 DNA sequence: TGTGCCAGCAGCCAAGTGGGACCCCGAGGTGCTTTCTTT. Its protein is CASSQVGPRGAFF.

This clonotype was seen repeatedly, ten times or more. The rearrangement joins TRBV6-5 to TRBJ2-1, with D perhaps TRBD1 or TRBD2 (5 bases each). Germline-derived CDR1 and CDR2 are MNHEY and SVGAGI. The CDR3 is made up of 14 amino acids. V shed 7 bases and J shed 9 bases, with 19 bases lying between them. The CDR3 region is CASTEGLPSSEQFF. CDR3 DNA sequence: TGTGCCAGCACCGAGGGGTTACCCTCCAGTGAGCAGTTCTTC.

This clonotype has only one observation. The V call is TRBV4-2, the J call TRBJ2-1; no clear D. The germline V gene encodes CDR1 LGHNA and CDR2 YNFKEQ. V lost 4 bases and J 10 bases, leaving 14 bases between the germline ends. There are 13 residues in the CDR3. CDR3 DNA sequence: TGTGCCAGCAGCCCTTGGCTGCTCGAGGAGCAGTTCTTC. The encoded protein is CASSPWLLEEQFF.

The chain joins TRBV28 to TRBJ2-1; D is unclear. The V end lost 5 bases, the J end lost 3 bases, and 14 bases lay between the germline ends. Per the germline V gene, CDR1 is MDHEN and CDR2 is SYDVKM. This CDR3 has 15 amino acids. CDR3 protein: CASSSRVNNYNEQFF. The CDR3 bases are TGTGCCAGCAGTAGTAGGGTAAACAACTACAATGAGCAGTTCTTC. The variable domain in full, with the rest retrieved from reference TRBV28 and TRBJ2-1, is DVKVTQSSRYLVKRTGEKVFLECVQDMDHENMFWYRQDPGLGLRLIYFSYDVKMKEKGDIPEGYSVSREKKERFSLILESASTNQTSMYLCASSSRVNNYNEQFFGPGTRLTVL.

The V call is TRBV4-2, the J call TRBJ2-4, with unresolved D. The CDR3 covers 14 residues. Trimming removed 0 bases from V and 8 bases from J, with 11 bases in between. The germline gives CDR1 LGHNA, CDR2 YNFKEQ. The CDR3, as DNA: TGTGCCAGCAGCCAAGATCAGGCACGGCACATTCAGTACTTC. This codes for CASSQDQARHIQYF.

This clonotype appeared a few times. V is TRBV12-3 or TRBV12-4 and J is TRBJ1-6; the match to TRBD1 covers 9 bases. The CDR3 consists of 14 residues. V lost 6 bases, J lost 6 bases, and 3 bases stayed unmatched. CDR3: CASRTGGRNSPLHF. CDR3 in DNA: TGTGCCAGCAGAACAGGGGGCCGTAATTCACCCCTCCACTTT.

The V and J genes are TRBV6-2 or TRBV6-3 and TRBJ2-7; no firm D call. Per the germline V gene, CDR1 is MNHEY and CDR2 is SVGEGT. V lost 3 bases to trimming and J lost 4 bases, with 10 bases between them. The CDR3 sequence is 13 residues long. CDR3 nucleotide sequence: TGTGCCAGCAGTTATTCGTCTGCTTACGAGCAGTACTTC. Translating gives CASSYSSAYEQYF.

V gene TRBV24-1 combines with J gene TRBJ1-5, with D hard to call. Trimming left V 9 bases short and J 6 bases short, with 5 bases between. Germline CDR1 is KGHDR and CDR2 is SFDVKD. The CDR3 spans 10 residues. The CDR3 sequence: CATLGQPQHF. CDR3 DNA sequence: TGTGCCACCCTAGGTCAGCCCCAGCATTTT.

This clonotype was seen at least ten times. The rearrangement links TRBV7-2 to TRBJ1-2; maybe TRBD1 (6 bases). Between the trimmed V and J ends, which lost 5 bases and 5 bases, there was a span of 21 bases. The CDR3 spans 16 residues. Per germline, CDR1 SGHTA and CDR2 FQGNSA. The CDR3 region has the DNA TGTGCCAGCAGCCAAGCTCCCTTCGACAGGATATATGGCTACACCTTC. Protein product: CASSQAPFDRIYGYTF.

This clonotype has a single count. The J gene is TRBJ1-2, the V gene TRBV27; D gene uncertain. The germline V and J ends were trimmed by 0 bases and 6 bases, with 14 bases remaining between them. The germline V gene has CDR1 MNHEY and CDR2 SMNVEV (reference sequence). This CDR3 has 15 amino acids. CDR3 region: CASSLSIDGTHGYTF. Here the CDR3 DNA reads TGTGCCAGCAGTTTATCGATAGACGGAACCCATGGCTACACCTTC.

J is TRBJ2-5 and V is TRBV20-1; 12 positions agree with TRBD2. Germline assignment: CDR1 DFQATT and CDR2 SNEGSKA (reference sequence). The CDR3 consists of 17 residues. After removal of 4 bases from V and 5 bases from J, the junction contained 14 bases not matched to a gene. The CDR3 spells CSANRPLTSGGFETQYF. The CDR3 bases are TGCAGTGCTAACCGCCCCTTAACTAGCGGGGGGTTCGAGACCCAGTACTTC.

This clonotype appeared many times. The chain carries TRBV20-1 and TRBJ1-1, with D possibly matching TRBD1 (6 bases). CDR1 DFQATT and CDR2 SNEGSKA come from the germline V gene (reference sequence). CDR3 size: 13 residues. V lost 0 bases to trimming and J lost 11 bases, with 16 bases between them. The CDR3 reads CSARDLPGAGAFF. CDR3 DNA sequence: TGCAGTGCTAGAGATCTTCCGGGGGCCGGGGCTTTCTTT.

This clonotype appeared a few times. This rearrangement joins TRBV7-9 to TRBJ2-7, with D maybe TRBD2 (6 bases). V gave up 4 bases and J gave up 4 bases, with 17 bases separating them. Germline V CDR1 and CDR2: SEHNR, FQNEAQ (reference sequence). CDR3 length equals 15 residues. In DNA form, the CDR3 reads TGTGCCAGCAGCTCCGGGACTCTTGACGGGTACGAGCAGTACTTC. It encodes CASSSGTLDGYEQYF.

This rearrangement joins TRBV20-1 to TRBJ2-7, with 7 bases identical to TRBD2. V was pared by 6 bases and J by 2 bases, with 13 bases of the junction left unmatched. CDR3 length: 15 residues. Germline assignment: CDR1 DFQATT and CDR2 SNEGSKA (reference sequence). The CDR3 is CSAREGEGQAYEQYF. CDR3 nucleotides: TGCAGTGCCCGCGAAGGGGAGGGCCAGGCCTACGAGCAGTACTTC.

The chain joins TRBV28 to TRBJ2-2; D gene unclear. The CDR3 has 13 residues. Trimming left V 4 bases short and J 3 bases short, with 6 bases between. In germline, CDR1 is MDHEN, CDR2 SYDVKM. CDR3 residues: CASSSYYTGELFF. CDR3 DNA sequence: TGTGCCAGCAGTTCCTACTACACCGGGGAGCTGTTTTTT.

This sequence joins TRBV5-1 and TRBJ2-2; the match to TRBD2 covers 8 bases. V was clipped by 4 bases and J by 8 bases; unmatched bases: 10. The length of the CDR3 is 15 residues. In germline, CDR1 is SGHRS, CDR2 YFSETQ. The CDR3 here is CASSPPGLEKGELFF. CDR3 DNA: TGCGCCAGCAGCCCTCCGGGACTAGAGAAGGGGGAGCTGTTTTTT. The variable domain in full, completed from reference TRBV5-1 and TRBJ2-2, reads KAGVTQTPRYLIKTRGQQVTLSCSPISGHRSVSWYQQTPGQGLQFLFEYFSETQRNKGNFPGRFSGRQFSNSRSEMNVSTLELGDSALYLCASSPPGLEKGELFFGEGSRLTVL.

This chain joins TRBV10-3 and TRBJ2-7, with no clear D. Germline CDR1 is ENHRY and CDR2 is SYGVKD. This CDR3 is 15 amino acids long. Trimming shortened V by 0 bases and J by 3 bases, and 12 bases separated the two germline ends. The CDR3 loop is CAISESRRIVYEQYF. DNA for the CDR3: TGTGCCATCAGTGAGTCGAGAAGGATAGTCTACGAGCAGTACTTC.

This chain joins TRBV3-1 and TRBJ1-3; D not certain. There are 17 residues in the CDR3. Germline V gene lookup returns CDR1 LGHDT and CDR2 YNNKEL (reference sequence). Trimming removed 4 bases at V and 3 bases at J, with 19 bases between. CDR3 sequence: CASSPWAGGSIGNTIYF. DNA of the CDR3: TGTGCCAGCAGCCCTTGGGCCGGAGGATCTATTGGAAACACCATATATTTT. Combining the CDR3 with reference TRBV3-1 and TRBJ1-3 gives the whole variable domain DTAVSQTPKYLVTQMGNDKSIKCEQNLGHDTMYWYKQDSKKFLKIMFSYNNKELIINETVPNRFSPKSPDKAHLNLHINSLELGDSAVYFCASSPWAGGSIGNTIYFGEGSWLTVV.

This chain links TRBV4-1 with TRBJ2-3; D perhaps matches TRBD1 (5 bases). V was clipped by 0 bases and J by 2 bases, with 12 bases between them. Germline values: CDR1 MGHRA, CDR2 YSYEKL. The CDR3 is 16 residues long. The chain's CDR3 is CASSQDVRQYTDTQYF. CDR3 sequence (DNA): TGCGCCAGCAGCCAAGACGTCCGACAGTACACAGATACGCAGTATTTT.

This chain uses TRBV12-3 or TRBV12-4 with TRBJ1-2, with a tentative D call TRBD1 (5 bases). CDR3 length: 15 residues. The V end lost 0 bases, the J end lost 5 bases, and 13 bases lay between the germline ends. CDR3 sequence: CASSLAGRMSYGYTF. In nucleotides, the CDR3 is TGTGCCAGCAGTTTAGCGGGACGGATGTCTTATGGCTACACCTTC.

The chain joins TRBV13 to TRBJ2-7, with D maybe TRBD1 (6 bases). The CDR3 consists of 14 residues. With 5 bases removed from V and 3 bases from J, the gap between germline ends came to 14 bases. Per the germline V gene, CDR1 is PRHDT and CDR2 is FYEKMQ (reference sequence). CDR3 protein: CASSTRTAYYEQYF. In nucleotides, the CDR3 is TGTGCCAGCAGCACTCGGACAGCTTACTACGAGCAGTACTTC.

This clonotype was observed a handful of times. The J gene is TRBJ2-3, the V gene TRBV28; 7 bases match TRBD2. CDR1 is MDHEN, CDR2 SYDVKM, per germline. V lost 7 bases to trimming and J lost 3 bases; unmatched junction nucleotides: 13. The CDR3 length is 16 residues. CDR3 in amino acids: CASTIGRERRTDTQYF. CDR3 bases: TGTGCCAGCACCATCGGGCGGGAGCGTAGGACAGATACGCAGTATTTT.

This clonotype was found once. The chain carries TRBV7-2 and TRBJ1-1; D remains unclear. Germline V gene data show CDR1 as SGHTA and CDR2 as FQGNSA. Trimming pared 1 base from V and 4 bases from J, leaving 7 bases between. The CDR3 extends over 13 amino acids. CDR3 sequence (DNA): TGTGCCAGCAGCTTAGGGTGGACCACTGAAGCTTTCTTT. Residues: CASSLGWTTEAFF.

This chain links TRBV20-1 with TRBJ2-2; no reliable D call. Germline loops: CDR1 DFQATT, CDR2 SNEGSKA (reference sequence). The length of the CDR3 is 16 residues. The V end lost 0 bases, the J end lost 1 base, and 12 bases lay between the germline ends. The CDR3 reads CSARDEQIKNTGELFF. The CDR3 DNA sequence: TGCAGTGCTAGAGATGAACAGATAAAGAACACCGGGGAGCTGTTTTTT.

Details on this clonotype: Germline is not matched at one junction end, which may reflect a read error. The rearrangement joins TRBV6-2 or TRBV6-3 to TRBJ2-7, with D uncertain. CDR3 length equals 12 residues. Per germline, CDR1 MNHEY and CDR2 SVGEGT. The CDR3 region has the DNA TGTGCCAGCAGTCCCGGGCAGTTTCATGCGGACTTC. This translates into CASSPGQFHADF.

A few counts support this clonotype. The V gene is TRBV7-2, the J gene TRBJ2-7, with TRBD2 identical over 7 bases. V was pared by 3 bases and J by 2 bases, with 16 bases of the junction left unmatched. CDR1 is SGHTA and CDR2 is FQGNSA in the germline V gene. This CDR3 is built from 18 residues. The CDR3 spells CASSFPLADPPAPYEQYF. In nucleotides, the CDR3 is TGTGCCAGCAGCTTCCCGCTAGCGGACCCACCAGCCCCCTACGAGCAGTACTTC.

This clonotype was counted once. V gene TRBV13 combines with J gene TRBJ1-2; D not certain. Looked up from germline, CDR1 is PRHDT and CDR2 is FYEKMQ (reference sequence). The CDR3 totals 16 residues. V lost 0 bases to trimming and J lost 0 bases, with 11 bases between them. CDR3 region: CASSLGQSLANYGYTF. The CDR3 DNA reads as TGTGCCAGCAGCTTAGGACAGAGTTTAGCTAACTATGGCTACACCTTC.

This sequence joins TRBV13 and TRBJ1-2, with D tentatively TRBD1 (5 bases). The ends were cut back, 4 bases at V and 2 bases at J, with 14 bases in the middle. This CDR3 spans 15 amino acids. CDR1 is PRHDT and CDR2 is FYEKMQ in the germline V gene (reference sequence). Here the CDR3 reads CASSSRQTLNYGYTF. CDR3 in DNA: TGTGCCAGCAGCTCCCGACAGACGTTAAACTATGGCTACACCTTC. Full variable domain (outside the CDR3, taken from reference TRBV13 and TRBJ1-2): AAGVIQSPRHLIKEKRETATLKCYPIPRHDTVYWYQQGPGQDPQFLISFYEKMQSDKGSIPDRFSAQQFSDYHSELNMSSLELGDSALYFCASSSRQTLNYGYTFGSGTRLTVV.